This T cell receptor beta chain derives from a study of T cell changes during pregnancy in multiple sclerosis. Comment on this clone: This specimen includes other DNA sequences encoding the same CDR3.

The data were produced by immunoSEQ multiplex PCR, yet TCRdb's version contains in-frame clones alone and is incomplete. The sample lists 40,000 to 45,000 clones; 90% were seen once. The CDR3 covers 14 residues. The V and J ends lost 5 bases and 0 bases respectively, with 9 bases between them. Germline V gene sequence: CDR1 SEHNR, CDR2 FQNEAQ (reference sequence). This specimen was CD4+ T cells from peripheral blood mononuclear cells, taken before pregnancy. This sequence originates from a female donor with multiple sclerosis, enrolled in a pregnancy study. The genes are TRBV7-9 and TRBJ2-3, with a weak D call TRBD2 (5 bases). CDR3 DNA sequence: TGTGCCAGCAGCATAAGCGGTAGCACAGATACGCAGTATTTT. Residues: CASSISGSTDTQYF.